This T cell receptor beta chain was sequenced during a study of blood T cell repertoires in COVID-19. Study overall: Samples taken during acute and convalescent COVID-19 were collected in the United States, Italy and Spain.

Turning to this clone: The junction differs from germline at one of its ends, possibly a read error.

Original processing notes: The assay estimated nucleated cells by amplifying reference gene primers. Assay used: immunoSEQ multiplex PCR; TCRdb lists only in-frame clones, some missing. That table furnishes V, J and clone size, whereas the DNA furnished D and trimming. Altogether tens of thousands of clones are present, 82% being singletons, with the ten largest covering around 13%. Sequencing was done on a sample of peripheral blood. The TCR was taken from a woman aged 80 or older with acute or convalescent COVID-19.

CDR3 sequence: CASSPRFRQIQETQYF. The CDR3 DNA is TGTGCCAGCTCTCCACGTTTTCGACAGATCCAAGAGACCCAGTACTTC. The chain links TRBV18 to TRBJ2-5; D possibly corresponds to TRBD1 (5 bases). Per the germline V gene, CDR1 is KGHSH and CDR2 is LQKENI. The CDR3 sequence is 16 residues long.